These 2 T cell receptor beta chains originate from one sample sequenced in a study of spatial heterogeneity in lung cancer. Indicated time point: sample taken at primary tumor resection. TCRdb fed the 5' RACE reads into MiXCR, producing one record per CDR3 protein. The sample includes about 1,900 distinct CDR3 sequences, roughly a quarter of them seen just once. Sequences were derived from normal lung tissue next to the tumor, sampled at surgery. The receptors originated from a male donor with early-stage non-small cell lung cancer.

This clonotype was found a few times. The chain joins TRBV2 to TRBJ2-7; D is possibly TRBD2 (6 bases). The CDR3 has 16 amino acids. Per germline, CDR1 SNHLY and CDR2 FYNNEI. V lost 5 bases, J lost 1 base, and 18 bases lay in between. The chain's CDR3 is CASSTIKRGLSYEQYF. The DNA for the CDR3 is TGTGCCAGCAGTACGATCAAACGGGGGTTATCCTACGAGCAGTACTTC.

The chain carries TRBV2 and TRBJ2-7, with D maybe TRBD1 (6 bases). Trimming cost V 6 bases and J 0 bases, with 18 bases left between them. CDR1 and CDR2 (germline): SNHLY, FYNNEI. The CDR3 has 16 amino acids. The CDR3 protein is CASSGLGHSTSYEQYF. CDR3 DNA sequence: TGTGCCAGCAGCGGATTGGGACACAGCACCTCCTACGAGCAGTACTTC. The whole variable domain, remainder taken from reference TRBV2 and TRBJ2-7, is EPEVTQTPSHQVTQMGQEVILRCVPISNHLYFYWYRQILGQKVEFLVSFYNNEISEKSEIFDDQFSVERPDGSNFTLKIRSTKLEDSAMYFCASSGLGHSTSYEQYFGPGTRLTVT.